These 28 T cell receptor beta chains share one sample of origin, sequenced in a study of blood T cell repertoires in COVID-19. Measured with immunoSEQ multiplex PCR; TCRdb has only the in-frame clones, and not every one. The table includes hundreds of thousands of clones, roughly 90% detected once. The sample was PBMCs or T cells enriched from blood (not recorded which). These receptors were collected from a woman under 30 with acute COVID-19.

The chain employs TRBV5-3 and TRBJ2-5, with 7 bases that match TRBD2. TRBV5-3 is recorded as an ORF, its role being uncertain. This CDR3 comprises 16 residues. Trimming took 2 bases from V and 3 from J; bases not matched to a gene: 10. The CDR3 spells CARSFIRGELEETQYF. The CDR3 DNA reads TGTGCCAGAAGCTTCATCCGGGGGGAATTGGAAGAGACCCAGTACTTC.

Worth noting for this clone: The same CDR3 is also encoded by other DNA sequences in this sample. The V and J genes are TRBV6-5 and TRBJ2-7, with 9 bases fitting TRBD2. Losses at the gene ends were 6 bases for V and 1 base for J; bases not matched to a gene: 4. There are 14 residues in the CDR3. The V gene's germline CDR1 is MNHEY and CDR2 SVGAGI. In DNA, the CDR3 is TGTGCCAGCAGGAAGACTAGCGGATCCTACGAGCAGTACTTC. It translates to CASRKTSGSYEQYF.

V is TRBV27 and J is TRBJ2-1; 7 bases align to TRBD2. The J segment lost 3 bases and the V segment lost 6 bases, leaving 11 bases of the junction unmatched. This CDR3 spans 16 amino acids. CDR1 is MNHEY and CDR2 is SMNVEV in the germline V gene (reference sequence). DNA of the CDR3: TGTGCCAGCAGCAGACTAGCACAAAGGGTCTACAATGAGCAGTTCTTC. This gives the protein CASSRLAQRVYNEQFF.

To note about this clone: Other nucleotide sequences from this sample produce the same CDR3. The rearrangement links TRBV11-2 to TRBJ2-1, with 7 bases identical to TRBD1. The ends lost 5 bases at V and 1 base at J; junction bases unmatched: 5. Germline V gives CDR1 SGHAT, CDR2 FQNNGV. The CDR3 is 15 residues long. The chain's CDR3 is CASSLGRGSYNEQFF. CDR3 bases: TGTGCCAGCAGCCTCGGCAGGGGGTCCTACAATGAGCAGTTCTTC.

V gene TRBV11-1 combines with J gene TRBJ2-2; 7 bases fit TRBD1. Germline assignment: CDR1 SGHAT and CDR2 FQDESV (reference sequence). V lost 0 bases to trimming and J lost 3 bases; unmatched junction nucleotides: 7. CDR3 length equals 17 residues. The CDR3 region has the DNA TGTGCCAGCAGCTTAGCGGATGGACAGGACTACACCGGGGAGCTGTTTTTT. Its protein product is CASSLADGQDYTGELFF.

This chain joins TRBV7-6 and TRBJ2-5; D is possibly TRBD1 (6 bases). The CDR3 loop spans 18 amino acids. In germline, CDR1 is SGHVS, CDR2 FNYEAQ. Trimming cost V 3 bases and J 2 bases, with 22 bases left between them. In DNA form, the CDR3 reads TGTGCCAGCAGCTTCTTCCCCCCCACGGGACAAGTACAAGAGACCCAGTACTTC. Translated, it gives CASSFFPPTGQVQETQYF.

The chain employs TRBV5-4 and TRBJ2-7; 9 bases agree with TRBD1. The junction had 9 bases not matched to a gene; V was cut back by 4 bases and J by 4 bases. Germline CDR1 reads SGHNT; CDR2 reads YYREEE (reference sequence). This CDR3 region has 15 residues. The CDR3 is CASSPQGQGKYEQYF. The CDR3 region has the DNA TGTGCCAGCAGCCCCCAGGGACAGGGAAAGTACGAGCAGTACTTC.

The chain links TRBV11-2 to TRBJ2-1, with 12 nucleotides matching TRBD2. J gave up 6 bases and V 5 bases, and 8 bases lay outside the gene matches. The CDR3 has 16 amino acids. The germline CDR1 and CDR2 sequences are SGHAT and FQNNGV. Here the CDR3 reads CASSTRLAGAGNEQFF. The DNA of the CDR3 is TGTGCCAGCAGCACGCGACTAGCGGGAGCGGGCAATGAGCAGTTCTTC. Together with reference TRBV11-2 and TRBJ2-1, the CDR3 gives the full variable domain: EAGVAQSPRYKIIEKRQSVAFWCNPISGHATLYWYQQILGQGPKLLIQFQNNGVVDDSQLPKDRFSAERLKGVDSTLKIQPAKLEDSAVYLCASSTRLAGAGNEQFFGPGTRLTVL.

CDR3 loop: CASSKRSSGSSETQYF. The DNA of the CDR3 is TGTGCCAGCAGCAAAAGGTCCAGCGGGAGTTCAGAGACCCAGTACTTC. The chain employs TRBV28 and TRBJ2-5; 8 nucleotides align to TRBD2. V lost 6 bases, J lost 4 bases, and 13 bases stayed unmatched. The CDR3 covers 16 residues. Germline V lookup: CDR1 MDHEN, CDR2 SYDVKM.

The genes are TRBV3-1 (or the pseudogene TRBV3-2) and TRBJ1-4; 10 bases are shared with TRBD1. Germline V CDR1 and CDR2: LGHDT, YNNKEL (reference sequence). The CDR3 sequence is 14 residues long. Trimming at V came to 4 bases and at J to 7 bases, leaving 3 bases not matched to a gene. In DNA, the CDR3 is TGTGCCAGCAGCCTCCGGGACAGGGGTGAAAAACTGTTTTTT. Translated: CASSLRDRGEKLFF.

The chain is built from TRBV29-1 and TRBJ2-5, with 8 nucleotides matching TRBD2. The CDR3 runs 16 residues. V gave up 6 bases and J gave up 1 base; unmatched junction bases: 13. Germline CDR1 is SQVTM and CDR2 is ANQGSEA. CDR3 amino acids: CSVVRSGSTIQETQYF. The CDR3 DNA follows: TGCAGCGTCGTCCGGAGCGGGAGTACTATCCAAGAGACCCAGTACTTC.

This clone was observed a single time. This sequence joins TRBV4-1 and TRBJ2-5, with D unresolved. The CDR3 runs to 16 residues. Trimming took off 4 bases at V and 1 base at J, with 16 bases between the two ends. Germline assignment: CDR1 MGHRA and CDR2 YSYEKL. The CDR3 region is CASSPFSVGLQETQYF. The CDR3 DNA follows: TGCGCCAGCAGCCCCTTCTCGGTGGGCCTCCAAGAGACCCAGTACTTC.

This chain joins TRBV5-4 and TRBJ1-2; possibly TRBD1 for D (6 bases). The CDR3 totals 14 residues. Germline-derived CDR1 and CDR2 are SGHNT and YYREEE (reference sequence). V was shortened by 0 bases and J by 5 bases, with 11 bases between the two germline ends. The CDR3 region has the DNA TGTGCCAGCAGCTTGGGGACAGAGGGTTATGGCTACACCTTC. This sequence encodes CASSLGTEGYGYTF.

CDR3 sequence: CASRHRKPLAGGRGPDTQYF. Written as DNA, the CDR3 is TGTGCCAGCAGACATCGGAAACCATTAGCGGGAGGCCGAGGGCCTGATACGCAGTATTTT. The chain uses TRBV27 and TRBJ2-3, with 10 bases that match TRBD2. J gave up 6 bases and V 6 bases, and 24 bases lay outside the gene matches. The length of the CDR3 is 20 residues. Germline V gives CDR1 MNHEY, CDR2 SMNVEV (reference sequence).

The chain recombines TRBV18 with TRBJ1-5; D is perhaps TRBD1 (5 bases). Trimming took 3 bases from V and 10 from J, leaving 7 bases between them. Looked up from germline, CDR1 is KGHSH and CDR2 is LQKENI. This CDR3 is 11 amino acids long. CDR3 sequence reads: CASSPGHPQHF. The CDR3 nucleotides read TGTGCCAGCTCACCCGGACATCCCCAGCATTTT.

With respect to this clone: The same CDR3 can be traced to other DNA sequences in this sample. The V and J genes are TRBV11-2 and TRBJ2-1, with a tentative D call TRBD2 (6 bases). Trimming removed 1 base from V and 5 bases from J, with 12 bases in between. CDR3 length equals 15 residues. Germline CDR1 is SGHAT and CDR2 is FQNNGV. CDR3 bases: TGTGCCAGCAGCTTAGGAAGCGGGCCCCACAATGAGCAGTTCTTC. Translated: CASSLGSGPHNEQFF. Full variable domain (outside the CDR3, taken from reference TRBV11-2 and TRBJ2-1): EAGVAQSPRYKIIEKRQSVAFWCNPISGHATLYWYQQILGQGPKLLIQFQNNGVVDDSQLPKDRFSAERLKGVDSTLKIQPAKLEDSAVYLCASSLGSGPHNEQFFGPGTRLTVL.

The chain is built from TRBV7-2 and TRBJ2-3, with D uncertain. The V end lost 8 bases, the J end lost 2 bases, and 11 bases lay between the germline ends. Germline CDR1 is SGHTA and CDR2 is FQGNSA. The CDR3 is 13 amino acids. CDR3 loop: CASLSRITDTQYF. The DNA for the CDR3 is TGTGCCAGCCTTAGCAGAATCACAGATACGCAGTATTTT. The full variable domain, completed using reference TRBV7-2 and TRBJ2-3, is GAGVSQSPSNKVTEKGKDVELRCDPISGHTALYWYRQSLGQGLEFLIYFQGNSAPDKSGLPSDRFSAERTGGSVSTLTIQRTQQEDSAVYLCASLSRITDTQYFGPGTRLTVL.

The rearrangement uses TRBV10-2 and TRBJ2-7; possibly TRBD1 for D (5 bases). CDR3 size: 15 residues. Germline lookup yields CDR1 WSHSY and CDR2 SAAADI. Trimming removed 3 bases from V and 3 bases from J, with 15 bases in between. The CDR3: CASSDRQGNLYEQYF. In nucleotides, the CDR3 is TGCGCCAGCAGTGATCGGCAGGGAAACCTCTACGAGCAGTACTTC.

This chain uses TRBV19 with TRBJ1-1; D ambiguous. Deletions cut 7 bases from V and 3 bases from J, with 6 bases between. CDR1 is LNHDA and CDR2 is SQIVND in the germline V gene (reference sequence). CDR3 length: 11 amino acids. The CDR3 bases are TGTGCCAGTACAGGATACACTGAAGCTTTCTTT. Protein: CASTGYTEAFF. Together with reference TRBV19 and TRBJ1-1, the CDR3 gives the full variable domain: DGGITQSPKYLFRKEGQNVTLSCEQNLNHDAMYWYRQDPGQGLRLIYYSQIVNDFQKGDIAEGYSVSREKKESFPLTVTSAQKNPTAFYLCASTGYTEAFFGQGTRLTVV.

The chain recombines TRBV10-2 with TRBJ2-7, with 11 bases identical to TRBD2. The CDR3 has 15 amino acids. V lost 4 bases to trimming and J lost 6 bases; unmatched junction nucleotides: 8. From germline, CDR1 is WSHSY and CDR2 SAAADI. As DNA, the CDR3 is TGCGCCAGCAGTGGGATTAGCGGGAGGGCCGTCGAGCAGTACTTC. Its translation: CASSGISGRAVEQYF.

The CDR3 is CAWSAFGAVHSSYNEQFF. CDR3 DNA: TGTGCCTGGAGTGCATTTGGGGCCGTCCACAGCTCCTACAATGAGCAGTTCTTC. The chain employs TRBV30 and TRBJ2-1, with D possibly being TRBD1 (5 bases). The germline gives CDR1 GTSNPN, CDR2 SVGIG (reference sequence). The V end lost 1 base, the J end lost 0 bases, and 19 bases lay between the germline ends. The CDR3 covers 18 residues.

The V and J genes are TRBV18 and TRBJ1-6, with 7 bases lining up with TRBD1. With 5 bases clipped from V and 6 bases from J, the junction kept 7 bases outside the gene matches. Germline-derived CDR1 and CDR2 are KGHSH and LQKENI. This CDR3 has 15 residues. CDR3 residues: CASSGAGTANSPLHF. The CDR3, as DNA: TGTGCCAGCTCAGGCGCCGGGACAGCTAATTCACCCCTCCACTTT.

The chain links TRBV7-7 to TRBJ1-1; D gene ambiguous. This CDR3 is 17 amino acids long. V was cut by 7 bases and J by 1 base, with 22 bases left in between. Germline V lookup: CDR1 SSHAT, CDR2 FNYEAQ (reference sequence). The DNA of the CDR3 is TGTGCCAGCAAATCCCCAGGTGCCCTACCAACGAACACTGAAGCTTTCTTT. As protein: CASKSPGALPTNTEAFF.

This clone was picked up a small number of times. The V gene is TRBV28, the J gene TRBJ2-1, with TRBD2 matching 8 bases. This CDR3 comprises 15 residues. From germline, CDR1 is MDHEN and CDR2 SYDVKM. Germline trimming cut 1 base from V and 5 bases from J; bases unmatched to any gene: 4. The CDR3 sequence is CASSLYPAGDNEQFF. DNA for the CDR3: TGTGCCAGCAGTTTATATCCAGCGGGAGACAATGAGCAGTTCTTC. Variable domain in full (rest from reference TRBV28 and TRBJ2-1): DVKVTQSSRYLVKRTGEKVFLECVQDMDHENMFWYRQDPGLGLRLIYFSYDVKMKEKGDIPEGYSVSREKKERFSLILESASTNQTSMYLCASSLYPAGDNEQFFGPGTRLTVL.

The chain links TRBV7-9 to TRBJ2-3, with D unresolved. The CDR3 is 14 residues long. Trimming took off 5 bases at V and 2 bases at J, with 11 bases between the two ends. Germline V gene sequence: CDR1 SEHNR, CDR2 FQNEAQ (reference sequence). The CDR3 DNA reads TGTGCCAGCAGCCCAATAGTCTACACAGATACGCAGTATTTT. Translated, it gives CASSPIVYTDTQYF.

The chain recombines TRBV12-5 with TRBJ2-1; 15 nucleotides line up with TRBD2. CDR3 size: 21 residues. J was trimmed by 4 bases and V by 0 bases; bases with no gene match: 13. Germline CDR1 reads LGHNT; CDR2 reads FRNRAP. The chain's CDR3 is CASGLVPGAGTSGRWYNEQFF. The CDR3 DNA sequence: TGTGCTAGTGGTTTGGTACCGGGGGCCGGGACTAGCGGGAGGTGGTACAATGAGCAGTTCTTC.

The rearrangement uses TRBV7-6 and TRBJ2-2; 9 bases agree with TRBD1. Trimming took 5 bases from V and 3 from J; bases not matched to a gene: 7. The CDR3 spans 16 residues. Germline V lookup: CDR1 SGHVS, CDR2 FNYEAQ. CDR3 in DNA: TGTGCCAGCAGCGGAAACAGGGGGCCCGACACCGGGGAGCTGTTTTTT. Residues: CASSGNRGPDTGELFF.

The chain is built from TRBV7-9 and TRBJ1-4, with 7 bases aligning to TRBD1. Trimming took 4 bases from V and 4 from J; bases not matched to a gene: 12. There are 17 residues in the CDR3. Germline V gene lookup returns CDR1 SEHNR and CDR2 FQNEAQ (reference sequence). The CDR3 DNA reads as TGTGCCAGCAGCTCCCTATTAAATGGACAGGATAATGAAAAACTGTTTTTT. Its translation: CASSSLLNGQDNEKLFF.